What follows are 14 T cell receptor beta chains derived from one specimen sequenced in a study of cytomegalovirus exposure and HLA in healthy donors. 13 Jbeta primers and 60 Vbeta primers were used for the PCR. TCRdb's copy holds only in-frame clones and misses some; the assay was immunoSEQ multiplex PCR. The sample carries over 20,000 clones, around 64% recorded once. The sample was PBMCs. Receptors were obtained from a woman aged 50 to 60 in good health and CMV-seronegative.

The chain's CDR3 is CASSEKISGGAYNEQFF. The DNA for the CDR3 is TGTGCCAGCAGTGAAAAGATAAGCGGGGGGGCCTACAATGAGCAGTTCTTC. V gene TRBV2 combines with J gene TRBJ2-1; 10 bases align to TRBD2. The CDR3 is 17 residues long. After removal of 2 bases from V and 2 bases from J, the junction contained 6 bases not matched to a gene. Germline loops: CDR1 SNHLY, CDR2 FYNNEI. Full variable domain (remainder filled in from reference TRBV2 and TRBJ2-1): EPEVTQTPSHQVTQMGQEVILRCVPISNHLYFYWYRQILGQKVEFLVSFYNNEISEKSEIFDDQFSVERPDGSNFTLKIRSTKLEDSAMYFCASSEKISGGAYNEQFFGPGTRLTVL.

This clone was seen more than once but under ten times. The genes are TRBV6-5 and TRBJ2-2; 9 positions agree with TRBD1. This CDR3 contains 14 residues. Looked up from germline, CDR1 is MNHEY and CDR2 is SVGAGI. After removal of 7 bases from V and 6 bases from J, the junction contained 6 bases not matched to a gene. The CDR3 here is CASNPDRGSGELFF. The CDR3, as DNA: TGTGCCAGCAACCCAGACAGGGGGTCCGGGGAGCTGTTTTTT.

The rearrangement uses TRBV6-5 and TRBJ1-1, with D possibly matching TRBD1 (6 bases). The CDR3 consists of 13 residues. The V gene lost 6 bases and the J gene lost 6 bases, with 14 bases spanning the gap. Germline lookup yields CDR1 MNHEY and CDR2 SVGAGI. The CDR3 DNA is TGTGCCAGCAGAACCCCAGGGGACCCTGAAGCTTTCTTT. It encodes CASRTPGDPEAFF.

V is TRBV29-1 and J is TRBJ1-5; D is uncertain. Trimming left V 5 bases short and J 0 bases short, with 8 bases between. Per germline, CDR1 SQVTM and CDR2 ANQGSEA. The CDR3 loop spans 13 amino acids. The CDR3 reads CSVLADSNQPQHF. CDR3 DNA: TGCAGCGTTCTGGCAGATAGCAATCAGCCCCAGCATTTT.

This clone was counted a few times. The rearrangement joins TRBV6-1 to TRBJ1-2, with D perhaps matching TRBD1 (5 bases). CDR1 and CDR2 from the germline V gene are MNHNS and SASEGT. V was clipped by 2 bases and J by 0 bases, with 10 bases between them. The CDR3 runs to 15 residues. The CDR3 loop is CASSERGLANYGYTF. For the CDR3, the DNA is TGTGCCAGCAGTGAAAGGGGATTAGCTAACTATGGCTACACCTTC.

This clone came up a few times. The genes are TRBV6-6 and TRBJ1-1; D possibly corresponds to TRBD1 (6 bases). The CDR3 totals 14 residues. CDR1 and CDR2 from the germline V gene are MNHNY and SVGAGI (reference sequence). Trimming removed 2 bases from V and 4 bases from J, with 11 bases in between. The CDR3 here is CASSYPGDATEAFF. The CDR3 DNA reads as TGTGCCAGCAGTTACCCAGGGGACGCCACTGAAGCTTTCTTT.

The sample holds one count of this clone. The chain combines TRBV5-6 with TRBJ1-6, with 8 bases identical to TRBD1. V shed 0 bases and J 9 bases; nucleotides not matched to a gene: 11. Per the germline V gene, CDR1 is SGHDT and CDR2 is YYEEEE. The CDR3 contains 17 residues. CDR3 loop: CASSLGDLDRGFSPLHF. CDR3 in DNA: TGTGCCAGCAGCTTGGGGGACCTCGACAGGGGATTTTCACCCCTCCACTTT.

Here the CDR3 DNA reads TGTGCCAGCAGTTTTGCGGCCTCCAATGAAAAACTGTTTTTT. Translated: CASSFAASNEKLFF. The gene calls are TRBV6-5 and TRBJ1-4; D uncertain. V was cut by 4 bases and J by 5 bases, with 11 bases left in between. The CDR3 is 14 residues long. Germline V lookup: CDR1 MNHEY, CDR2 SVGAGI.

This clone has only a few counts. The chain recombines TRBV13 with TRBJ1-1, with TRBD1 matching 11 bases. Germline V gene lookup returns CDR1 PRHDT and CDR2 FYEKMQ (reference sequence). The J segment lost 6 bases and the V segment lost 6 bases, leaving 6 bases of the junction unmatched. There are 14 residues in the CDR3. CDR3 bases: TGTGCCAGCAGTCCCGGGACAGGGGGACCTGAAGCTTTCTTT. This sequence encodes CASSPGTGGPEAFF.

The J gene is TRBJ1-2, the V gene TRBV19; D perhaps matches TRBD1 (6 bases). Germline loops: CDR1 LNHDA, CDR2 SQIVND (reference sequence). This CDR3 has 12 amino acids. V was pared by 6 bases and J by 4 bases, with 9 bases between. CDR3 DNA: TGTGCCAGTAGGGGGGCACCCTATGGCTACACCTTC. Its protein product is CASRGAPYGYTF.

The chain couples TRBV6-1 to TRBJ1-6; possible D gene TRBD1, 6 bases. The length of the CDR3 is 14 residues. V shed 9 bases and J shed 2 bases, with 11 bases lying between them. Germline V gene lookup returns CDR1 MNHNS and CDR2 SASEGT. The DNA for the CDR3 is TGTGCCAGTATACAGGGCACCTATAATTCACCCCTCCACTTT. Protein product: CASIQGTYNSPLHF.

This chain joins TRBV5-4 and TRBJ2-7, with TRBD2 as a possible D gene (5 bases). The CDR3 runs 12 residues. The germline gives CDR1 SGHNT, CDR2 YYREEE (reference sequence). Between the trimmed V and J ends, which lost 4 bases and 4 bases, there was a span of 9 bases. CDR3 DNA: TGTGCCAGCAGCATGGACTCGTACGAGCAGTACTTC. It encodes CASSMDSYEQYF.

The CDR3 nucleotides read TGTGCCAGCAGACCCACAGGTTTTGGCAATCAGCCCCAGCATTTT. Translating it yields CASRPTGFGNQPQHF. The chain has TRBV6-5 and TRBJ1-5; possibly TRBD1 for D (5 bases). The CDR3 has 15 amino acids. The germline gives CDR1 MNHEY, CDR2 SVGAGI. V lost 6 bases, J lost 2 bases, and 14 bases lay in between.

A few counts support this clone. Other DNA sequences of this sample code for an identical CDR3. V and J are TRBV5-6 and TRBJ2-3; the match to TRBD1 covers 9 bases. The V and J ends lost 3 bases and 5 bases, in that order; junction bases with no gene match: 7. Germline CDR1 and CDR2: SGHDT and YYEEEE. The CDR3 runs 15 residues. The CDR3 bases are TGTGCCAGCAGCTCCGGGACAGGGAATGGAGATACGCAGTATTTT. Its protein is CASSSGTGNGDTQYF.